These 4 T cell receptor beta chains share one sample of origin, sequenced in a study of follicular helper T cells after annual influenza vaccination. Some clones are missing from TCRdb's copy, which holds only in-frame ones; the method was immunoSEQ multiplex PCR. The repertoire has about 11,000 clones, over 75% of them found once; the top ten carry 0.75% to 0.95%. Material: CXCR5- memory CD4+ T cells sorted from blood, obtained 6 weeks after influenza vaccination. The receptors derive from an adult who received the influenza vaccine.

CDR3: CASSVGATDHYEQYF. The CDR3 coding sequence is TGTGCCAGCAGCGTAGGGGCGACAGACCACTACGAGCAGTACTTC. The J gene is TRBJ2-7, the V gene TRBV9, with a weak D call TRBD1 (5 bases). This CDR3 spans 15 amino acids. The V end lost 0 bases, the J end lost 3 bases, and 13 bases lay between the germline ends. Germline V CDR1 and CDR2: SGDLS, YYNGEE.

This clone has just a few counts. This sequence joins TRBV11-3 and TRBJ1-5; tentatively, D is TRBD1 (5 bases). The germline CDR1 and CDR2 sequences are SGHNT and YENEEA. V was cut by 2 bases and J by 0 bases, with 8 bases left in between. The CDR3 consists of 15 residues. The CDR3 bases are TGTGCCAGCAGCTTACCCAGGGATAGCAATCAGCCCCAGCATTTT. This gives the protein CASSLPRDSNQPQHF. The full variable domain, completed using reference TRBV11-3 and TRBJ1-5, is EAGVVQSPRYKIIEKKQPVAFWCNPISGHNTLYWYLQNLGQGPELLIRYENEEAVDDSQLPKDRFSAERLKGVDSTLKIQPAELGDSAVYLCASSLPRDSNQPQHFGDGTRLSIL.

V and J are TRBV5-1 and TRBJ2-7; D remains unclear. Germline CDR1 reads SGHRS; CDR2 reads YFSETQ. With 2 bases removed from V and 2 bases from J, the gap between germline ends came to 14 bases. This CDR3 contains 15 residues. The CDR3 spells CASSFRGESAYEQYF. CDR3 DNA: TGCGCCAGCAGCTTTCGCGGCGAAAGCGCCTACGAGCAGTACTTC.

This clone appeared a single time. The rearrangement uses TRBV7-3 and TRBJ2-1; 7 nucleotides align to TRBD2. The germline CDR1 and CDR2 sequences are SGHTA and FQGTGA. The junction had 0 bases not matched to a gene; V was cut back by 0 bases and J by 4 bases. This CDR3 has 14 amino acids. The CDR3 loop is CASSLTGGYNEQFF. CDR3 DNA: TGTGCCAGCAGCTTAACCGGGGGGTACAATGAGCAGTTCTTC.